This T cell receptor (beta chain) was documented in a study of OX40 agonist ivuxolimab in advanced cancers. Here immunoSEQ multiplex PCR was the method, and the copy in TCRdb shows in-frame clones only, minus some. The sample yields approximately 94,000 clones, 92% seen once. This clonotype was sampled from an adult with an advanced solid tumor such as melanoma, head and neck, liver or kidney cancer. The sample consisted of CD4+ or CD8+ T cells sorted from blood, taken in a trial of the OX40 agonist ivuxolimab.

The CDR3 is CASSLFLSGRSYNEQFF. CDR3 coding DNA: TGTGCCAGCAGCCTCTTTCTTTCCGGGAGGTCCTACAATGAGCAGTTCTTC. The V call is TRBV4-2, the J call TRBJ2-1; 7 bases align to TRBD2. The trim removed 4 bases at V and 1 base at J, leaving 10 bases unmatched. Germline CDR1 LGHNA, CDR2 YNFKEQ. The CDR3 contains 17 residues.